These 31 T cell receptor beta chains originate from one sample sequenced in a study of neurological immune-mediated disorders. TCRdb passed the 5' RACE reads through MiXCR, listing each CDR3 protein once. The repertoire includes some 120,000 distinct CDR3 sequences, about 3.2% of them detected once, and 1% to 1.5% sits in the top ten. Input material: PBMCs. The receptors originated from a woman in her 30s with multiple sclerosis.

This clonotype was observed many times. The chain links TRBV5-5 to TRBJ1-1; tentative D call: TRBD1 (5 bases). The CDR3 has 15 residues. Germline-derived CDR1 and CDR2 are SGHKS and YYEKEE (reference sequence). Trimming removed 6 bases at V and 0 bases at J, with 15 bases between. The CDR3 spells CASMRGGSLNTEAFF. The CDR3 DNA reads TGTGCCAGCATGCGTGGGGGGAGCTTGAACACTGAAGCTTTCTTT.

This clonotype was seen many times. CDR3 protein: CASSEDRRRVTDTQYF. In DNA form, the CDR3 reads TGTGCCAGCAGTGAAGACCGGAGACGGGTCACAGATACGCAGTATTTT. The rearrangement joins TRBV6-1 to TRBJ2-3; no clear D. Germline V gene sequence: CDR1 MNHNS, CDR2 SASEGT. V lost 1 base, J lost 2 bases, and 13 bases lay in between. The CDR3 totals 16 residues.

The V and J genes are TRBV4-2 and TRBJ2-5, with no clear D. This CDR3 contains 15 residues. Germline CDR1 reads LGHNA; CDR2 reads YNFKEQ. V was pared by 0 bases and J by 0 bases, with 8 bases between. CDR3 protein: CASSQEGRYQETQYF. The CDR3 DNA reads TGTGCCAGCAGCCAAGAAGGACGGTACCAAGAGACCCAGTACTTC.

At least ten counts were recorded for this clonotype. This sequence joins TRBV5-1 and TRBJ2-5; no definite D call. Germline V gives CDR1 SGHRS, CDR2 YFSETQ. V lost 0 bases to trimming and J lost 5 bases, with 5 bases between them. The CDR3 is made up of 12 amino acids. The CDR3 reads CASSLASETQYF. The CDR3 DNA is TGCGCCAGCAGCTTGGCTAGTGAGACCCAGTACTTC.

The chain combines TRBV10-1 with TRBJ2-1; D is unresolved. This CDR3 spans 13 amino acids. Trimming shortened V by 4 bases and J by 5 bases, and 9 bases separated the two germline ends. Germline assignment: CDR1 WNHNN and CDR2 SYGVQD (reference sequence). CDR3 amino acids: CASSVNLDNEQFF. The CDR3 DNA reads TGCGCCAGCAGTGTCAACCTCGACAATGAGCAGTTCTTC.

The sample holds many counts of this clonotype. V gene TRBV10-1 combines with J gene TRBJ2-3; 7 bases line up with TRBD1. The CDR3 runs 13 residues. V dropped 4 bases and J dropped 6; count of bases not matched to a gene: 4. Germline V CDR1 and CDR2: WNHNN, SYGVQD (reference sequence). DNA for the CDR3: TGCGCCAGCAGTGGACAGGGAATGGATACGCAGTATTTT. It codes for CASSGQGMDTQYF.

This clonotype was counted ten times or more. CDR3 DNA: TGTGCCAGCAGAACGGCTGTCGAGGGCTACACCTTC. Residues: CASRTAVEGYTF. The rearrangement joins TRBV12-3 or TRBV12-4 to TRBJ1-2; D unresolved. V lost 6 bases, J lost 8 bases, and 13 bases lay in between. The CDR3 is 12 residues long.

This clonotype was found many times. This chain links TRBV5-1 with TRBJ1-1, with TRBD1 identical over 9 bases. J lost 1 base, V lost 1 base, and 2 bases had no gene match. CDR1 and CDR2 (germline): SGHRS, YFSETQ. The CDR3 contains 15 residues. The CDR3 coding sequence is TGCGCCAGCAGCTTGCCGGGACAGGGGAACACTGAAGCTTTCTTT. Its protein is CASSLPGQGNTEAFF.

This clonotype was seen repeatedly, ten times or more. CDR3 sequence reads: CASSPGQGVNEQFF. The CDR3 DNA follows: TGTGCCAGCAGCCCCGGACAGGGTGTAAATGAGCAGTTCTTC. V gene TRBV6-5 combines with J gene TRBJ2-1, with 8 bases lining up with TRBD1. CDR3 length: 14 residues. Germline assignment: CDR1 MNHEY and CDR2 SVGAGI. V gave up 6 bases and J gave up 7 bases; unmatched junction bases: 8.

This clonotype was observed many times. V is TRBV5-1 and J is TRBJ1-1; weak D call: TRBD1 (6 bases). The V gene's germline CDR1 is SGHRS and CDR2 YFSETQ. Trimming stripped 2 bases from V and 2 bases from J, with 7 bases between. The CDR3 totals 13 residues. CDR3 bases: TGCGCCAGCAGCTTCGGGACAAACACTGAAGCTTTCTTT. It encodes CASSFGTNTEAFF.

This clonotype was counted ten times or more. The chain links TRBV12-3 or TRBV12-4 to TRBJ2-7, with D unclear. The CDR3 sequence is 12 residues long. The V gene lost 7 bases and the J gene lost 0 bases, with 7 bases spanning the gap. CDR3 residues: CASTSSSYEQYF. The CDR3 DNA follows: TGTGCCAGCACCTCTAGCTCCTACGAGCAGTACTTC.

Ten or more counts support this clonotype. V and J are TRBV20-1 and TRBJ2-1, with 7 bases that match TRBD2. V lost 3 bases, J lost 7 bases, and 3 bases stayed unmatched. CDR3 length: 12 amino acids. The germline V gene encodes CDR1 DFQATT and CDR2 SNEGSKA (reference sequence). Here the CDR3 reads CSARTSRNEQFF. The CDR3 DNA is TGCAGTGCTAGGACTAGCCGGAATGAGCAGTTCTTC.

On this clonotype itself: A clone one base away is much larger, so this may be a read error. The chain has TRBV9 and TRBJ2-4; D is uncertain. The CDR3 totals 14 residues. The V end lost 4 bases, the J end lost 5 bases, and 13 bases lay between the germline ends. The germline CDR1 and CDR2 sequences are SGDLS and YYNGEE. As DNA, the CDR3 is TGTGCCAGCAGCCACCCCATTGGGGAAAACATTCAGTACTTC. Its protein is CASSHPIGENIQYF. Full variable domain (missing parts from reference TRBV9 and TRBJ2-4): DSGVTQTPKHLITATGQRVTLRCSPRSGDLSVYWYQQSLDQGLQFLIQYYNGEERAKGNILERFSAQQFPDLHSELNLSSLELGDSALYFCASSHPIGENIQYFGAGTRLSVL.

This clonotype was detected many times. The J gene is TRBJ2-1, the V gene TRBV7-2; the match to TRBD1 covers 7 bases. Trimming at V came to 3 bases and at J to 2 bases, leaving 4 bases not matched to a gene. Germline loops: CDR1 SGHTA, CDR2 FQGNSA. The CDR3 totals 15 residues. The CDR3 loop reads CASSLLGQPYNEQFF. CDR3 DNA sequence: TGTGCCAGCAGCTTGCTGGGACAGCCCTACAATGAGCAGTTCTTC.

This clonotype has a count of ten or more. This rearrangement joins TRBV9 to TRBJ1-2; D is possibly TRBD1 (5 bases). With 1 base removed from V and 6 bases from J, the gap between germline ends came to 13 bases. Germline loops: CDR1 SGDLS, CDR2 YYNGEE. CDR3 size: 14 residues. CDR3 residues: CASSVQGGMHGYTF. CDR3 coding DNA: TGTGCCAGCAGCGTACAGGGCGGCATGCATGGCTACACCTTC. Together with reference TRBV9 and TRBJ1-2, the CDR3 gives the full variable domain: DSGVTQTPKHLITATGQRVTLRCSPRSGDLSVYWYQQSLDQGLQFLIQYYNGEERAKGNILERFSAQQFPDLHSELNLSSLELGDSALYFCASSVQGGMHGYTFGSGTRLTVV.

This clonotype was observed at least ten times. The rearrangement uses TRBV7-9 and TRBJ1-5, with D possibly TRBD1 on 6 matching bases. CDR3 length: 14 amino acids. Trimming removed 2 bases at V and 11 bases at J, with 16 bases between. In germline, CDR1 is SEHNR, CDR2 FQNEAQ (reference sequence). Written as DNA, the CDR3 is TGTGCCAGCAGCTTAAACACAGGGACCTCATCCCAGCATTTT. It is translated as CASSLNTGTSSQHF.

This clonotype was observed at least ten times. This chain links TRBV7-2 with TRBJ1-2, with D perhaps TRBD1 (6 bases). The CDR3 has 15 amino acids. V shed 5 bases and J shed 4 bases, with 17 bases lying between them. The germline V gene has CDR1 SGHTA and CDR2 FQGNSA. Here the CDR3 reads CASSHMQGRVYGYTF. CDR3 DNA sequence: TGTGCCAGCAGCCACATGCAGGGGCGCGTCTATGGCTACACCTTC.

This clonotype has a count of ten or more. The rearrangement links TRBV6-6 to TRBJ2-6, with TRBD2 as a possible D gene (6 bases). This CDR3 has 16 amino acids. The ends were cut back, 9 bases at V and 0 bases at J, with 15 bases in the middle. CDR1 MNHNY and CDR2 SVGAGI come from the germline V gene (reference sequence). Written as DNA, the CDR3 is TGTGCCAGTCGAGGGGCCGGGGGCTCTGGGGCCAACGTCCTGACTTTC. Translation gives CASRGAGGSGANVLTF.

The chain is built from TRBV3-1 and TRBJ1-2; a weak D match, TRBD1 (5 bases). The CDR3 covers 14 residues. Looked up from germline, CDR1 is LGHDT and CDR2 is YNNKEL (reference sequence). The V end was cut by 5 bases, the J end by 4 bases, with 14 bases between. CDR3 nucleotides: TGTGCCAGCAGCTTCCGACAGAGGGGCTATGGCTACACCTTC. It is translated as CASSFRQRGYGYTF.

This clonotype was seen ten or more times. The rearrangement uses TRBV10-3 and TRBJ2-5; D gene ambiguous. The germline gives CDR1 ENHRY, CDR2 SYGVKD. The V gene lost 4 bases and the J gene lost 3 bases, with 6 bases spanning the gap. The CDR3 runs 12 residues. CDR3 DNA: TGTGCCATCAGTGCAGGAGAAGAGACCCAGTACTTC. Translated: CAISAGEETQYF.

In this sample, this clonotype turned up many times. This rearrangement joins TRBV5-1 to TRBJ1-2; the D gene is possibly TRBD1 (5 bases). Germline CDR1 reads SGHRS; CDR2 reads YFSETQ. The CDR3 runs to 16 residues. V gave up 7 bases and J gave up 1 base, with 20 bases separating them. This chain's CDR3 is CASDLEPGRRNYGYTF. CDR3 coding DNA: TGCGCCAGCGACCTAGAACCGGGACGGCGTAACTATGGCTACACCTTC.

This clonotype was seen at least ten times. V and J are TRBV27 and TRBJ1-2, with TRBD1 identical over 7 bases. CDR3 size: 14 residues. Trimming removed 0 bases from V and 6 bases from J; junction bases left unmatched: 4. From germline, CDR1 is MNHEY and CDR2 SMNVEV (reference sequence). DNA for the CDR3: TGTGCCAGCAGTTTATCCGTTGGGACAGATGGCTACACCTTC. Its protein product is CASSLSVGTDGYTF.

The sample holds many counts of this clonotype. The chain combines TRBV14 with TRBJ2-5; D is unclear. With 5 bases removed from V and 5 bases from J, the gap between germline ends came to 12 bases. The CDR3 has 13 amino acids. Germline CDR1 SGHDN, CDR2 FVKESK. CDR3 loop: CASSATERETQYF. CDR3 nucleotide sequence: TGTGCCAGCAGCGCCACAGAGAGGGAGACCCAGTACTTC.

This clonotype has at least ten counts. The gene calls are TRBV7-2 and TRBJ2-7; 11 nucleotides line up with TRBD2. Trimming took 5 bases from V and 4 from J; bases not matched to a gene: 4. Germline assignment: CDR1 SGHTA and CDR2 FQGNSA. The CDR3 spans 14 residues. The CDR3 region has the DNA TGTGCCAGCAGCCGTAGCGGGGGGGCATACGAGCAGTACTTC. It yields the protein CASSRSGGAYEQYF.

In its sample, this clonotype was seen many times. The chain carries TRBV20-1 and TRBJ1-4; D is possibly TRBD1 (5 bases). The CDR3 has 11 residues. V lost 6 bases and J 8 bases, leaving 10 bases between the germline ends. Germline V CDR1 and CDR2: DFQATT, SNEGSKA (reference sequence). The CDR3 DNA reads as TGCAGTGCCGGGCGGGGGGAAAAACTGTTTTTT. This translates into CSAGRGEKLFF.

This clonotype was detected a few times. The gene calls are TRBV5-1 and TRBJ1-1; D uncertain. The CDR3 consists of 14 residues. Trimming removed 3 bases at V and 1 base at J, with 10 bases between. The V gene's germline CDR1 is SGHRS and CDR2 YFSETQ. CDR3 nucleotide sequence: TGCGCCAGCAGCTCAGGAGCGGGGAACACTGAAGCTTTCTTT. Its translation is CASSSGAGNTEAFF.

This clonotype was seen at least ten times. CDR3 coding DNA: TGTGCCATCAGTGAGTCGATGACAGGGGGCTCCTACGAGCAGTACTTC. Translated: CAISESMTGGSYEQYF. J is TRBJ2-7 and V is TRBV10-3; 9 bases agree with TRBD1. With V trimmed by 0 bases and J by 0 bases, 3 bases remained unmatched. Germline assignment: CDR1 ENHRY and CDR2 SYGVKD. The CDR3 has 16 amino acids.

This clonotype appeared many times. The chain links TRBV27 to TRBJ1-5, with a weak D call TRBD1 (5 bases). From germline, CDR1 is MNHEY and CDR2 SMNVEV (reference sequence). The CDR3 length is 15 residues. The V end was cut by 2 bases, the J end by 2 bases, with 10 bases between. Here the CDR3 DNA reads TGTGCCAGCAGTTTAAGGGACGGCCGCAATCAGCCCCAGCATTTT. As protein: CASSLRDGRNQPQHF.

Details on this clonotype: A much larger clone sits a single nucleotide away, making a read error possible. DNA of the CDR3: TGTGCCAGCAGTAATTCGTTACAGGGAAGAAGGACACACCTCCACTTT. Translation gives CASSNSLQGRRTHLHF. The chain has TRBV27 and TRBJ1-6, with D maybe TRBD1 (6 bases). CDR3 size: 16 residues. The V gene lost 5 bases and the J gene lost 15 bases, with 26 bases spanning the gap. The germline gives CDR1 MNHEY, CDR2 SMNVEV (reference sequence).

There are many counts of this clonotype. The chain combines TRBV21-1 with TRBJ2-7. TRBV21-1 corresponds to a pseudogene. There are 14 residues in the CDR3. CDR3 sequence (DNA): TGTGCCAGCAGCAAAGGTGGAGGGCCCTGCGAGCAGTACTTC. It specifies CASSKGGGPCEQYF.

This clonotype occurred many times. The chain links TRBV6-6 to TRBJ1-5; D is uncertain. Trimming stripped 6 bases from V and 2 bases from J, with 14 bases between. Germline V gene data show CDR1 as MNHNY and CDR2 as SVGAGI (reference sequence). The CDR3 is 15 residues long. The CDR3: CASSASRGGNQPQHF. The DNA for the CDR3 is TGTGCCAGCAGCGCTTCCCGGGGAGGCAATCAGCCCCAGCATTTT.